This is a list of T cell receptor beta chains from one sample in a study of cytomegalovirus exposure and HLA in healthy donors. Here immunoSEQ multiplex PCR was the method, and the copy in TCRdb shows in-frame clones only, minus some. The repertoire includes some 150,000 clones, about 83% of them detected once, and roughly 1.5% sits in the top ten. Sample: PBMCs. The receptors here all came from a woman under 40 in good health and CMV-seronegative. CDR3s include the opening cysteine and the closing phenylalanine or tryptophan. A D gene is named only where the DNA matches it firmly. Rows give clone size only sometimes, using once, few, many, or a class for an expanded clone.

NA TRBJ2-3 14 NA TRBV11-3 TGTGCCAGCAGCCGGGGGGCTAGCACAGATACGCAGTATTTT CASSRGASTDTQYF
NA TRBJ1-6 16 NA TRBV4-1 TGCGCCAGCAGCCAAGAACGCGGGGGAGCCAATTCACCCCTCCACTTT CASSQERGGANSPLHF
TRBD1 TRBJ2-1 15 NA TRBV9 TGTGCCAGCAGCGAACAGGGGGCATCCTACAATGAGCAGTTCTTC CASSEQGASYNEQFF
NA TRBJ1-6 14 NA TRBV19 TGTGCCAGTAACGCGGGAAGGGATAATTCACCCCTCCACTTT CASNAGRDNSPLHF
TRBD2 TRBJ2-2 16 once TRBV19 TGTGCCAGTAGTATCGTGGTAGCGGGGGACACCGGGGAGCTGTTTTTT CASSIVVAGDTGELFF
NA TRBJ2-5 16 NA TRBV5-1 TGCGCCAGCAGCTCCCATAGAGGGGGGGGACAAGAGACCCAGTACTTC CASSSHRGGGQETQYF
NA TRBJ1-6 12 few TRBV28 TGTGCCAGCAGTTTTTCGAGTTCACCCCTCCACTTT CASSFSSSPLHF
TRBD1 TRBJ1-1 15 NA TRBV5-4 TGTGCCAGCAGCTTTCTCAGGGACAGGAACACTGAAGCTTTCTTT CASSFLRDRNTEAFF
TRBD2 TRBJ2-2 20 NA TRBV5-1 TGCGCCAGCAGCTTCTTTCCCCTTGGTAGCGGGGGGCCGAACACCGGGGAGCTGTTTTTT CASSFFPLGSGGPNTGELFF
NA TRBJ2-7 17 NA TRBV27 TGTGCCAGCAGTTCGCCCTCTAGGAGGAAGGTCCCGTACGAGCAGTACTTC CASSSPSRRKVPYEQYF
TRBD2 TRBJ2-5 17 NA TRBV7-9 TGTGCCAGCAGCCCCCGCTCGAGCGGGGGCTACCAAGAGACCCAGTACTTC CASSPRSSGGYQETQYF
TRBD2 TRBJ2-7 16 few TRBV7-8 TGTGCCAGCAGCTCATTAGCGGGGGAGCCCTCCTACGAGCAGTACTTC CASSSLAGEPSYEQYF
NA TRBJ2-1 14 NA TRBV6-5 TGTGCCAGCGGACGAAACAGGGTAGGGGTTGAGCAGTTCTTC CASGRNRVGVEQFF
TRBD2 TRBJ2-1 17 NA TRBV4-1 TGCGCCAGCAGCCAATACGGCCTAGCGGGTCCTTCCCAGGGGCAGTTCTTC CASSQYGLAGPSQGQFF
NA TRBJ1-2 16 NA TRBV6-5 TGTGCCAGCAGTTACTCTTACCCGGGGGGGAACTATGGCTACACCTTC CASSYSYPGGNYGYTF